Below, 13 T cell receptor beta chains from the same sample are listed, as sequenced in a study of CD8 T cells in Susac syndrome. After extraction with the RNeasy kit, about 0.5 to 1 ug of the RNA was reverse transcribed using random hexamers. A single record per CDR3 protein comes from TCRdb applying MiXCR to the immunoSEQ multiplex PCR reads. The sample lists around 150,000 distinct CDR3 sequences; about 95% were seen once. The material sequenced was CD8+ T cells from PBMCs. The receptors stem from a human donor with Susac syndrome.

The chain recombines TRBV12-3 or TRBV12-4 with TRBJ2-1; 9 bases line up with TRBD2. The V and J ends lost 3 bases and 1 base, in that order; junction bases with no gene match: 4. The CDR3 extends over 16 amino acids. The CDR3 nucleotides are TGTGCCAGCAGTTTTCCAACTAGCGGGTCCTACAATGAGCAGTTCTTC. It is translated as CASSFPTSGSYNEQFF.

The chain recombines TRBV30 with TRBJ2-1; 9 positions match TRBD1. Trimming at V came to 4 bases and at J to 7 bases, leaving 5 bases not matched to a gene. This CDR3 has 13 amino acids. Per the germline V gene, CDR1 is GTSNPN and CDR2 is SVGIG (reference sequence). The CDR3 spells CAWTGTGKNEQFF. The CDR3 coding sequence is TGTGCCTGGACCGGGACAGGGAAAAATGAGCAGTTCTTC.

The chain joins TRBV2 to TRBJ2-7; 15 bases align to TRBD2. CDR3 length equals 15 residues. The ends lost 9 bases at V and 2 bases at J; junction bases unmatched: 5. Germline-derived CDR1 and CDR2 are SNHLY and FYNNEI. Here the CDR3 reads CASPGTSGGTYEQYF. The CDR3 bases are TGTGCCAGTCCCGGGACTAGCGGGGGGACCTACGAGCAGTACTTC. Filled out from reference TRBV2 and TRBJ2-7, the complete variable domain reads EPEVTQTPSHQVTQMGQEVILRCVPISNHLYFYWYRQILGQKVEFLVSFYNNEISEKSEIFDDQFSVERPDGSNFTLKIRSTKLEDSAMYFCASPGTSGGTYEQYFGPGTRLTVT.

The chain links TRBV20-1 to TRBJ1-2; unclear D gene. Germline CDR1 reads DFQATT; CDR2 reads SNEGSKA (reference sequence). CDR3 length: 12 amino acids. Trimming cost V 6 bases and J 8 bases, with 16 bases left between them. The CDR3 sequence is CSAEEPLYGYTF. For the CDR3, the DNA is TGCAGTGCCGAAGAGCCCCTGTACGGCTACACCTTC.

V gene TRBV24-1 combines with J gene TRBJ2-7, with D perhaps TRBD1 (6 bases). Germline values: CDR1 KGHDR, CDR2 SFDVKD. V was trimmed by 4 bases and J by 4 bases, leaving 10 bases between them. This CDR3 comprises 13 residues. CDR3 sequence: CATSDNREYEQYF. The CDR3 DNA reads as TGTGCCACCAGTGACAACAGGGAGTACGAGCAGTACTTC.

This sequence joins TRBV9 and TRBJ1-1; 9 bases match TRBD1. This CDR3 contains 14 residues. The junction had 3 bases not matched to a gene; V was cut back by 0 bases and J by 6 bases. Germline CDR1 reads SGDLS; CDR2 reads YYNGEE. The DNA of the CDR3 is TGTGCCAGCAGCGTAGGGACAGGGGACGCTGAAGCTTTCTTT. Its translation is CASSVGTGDAEAFF.

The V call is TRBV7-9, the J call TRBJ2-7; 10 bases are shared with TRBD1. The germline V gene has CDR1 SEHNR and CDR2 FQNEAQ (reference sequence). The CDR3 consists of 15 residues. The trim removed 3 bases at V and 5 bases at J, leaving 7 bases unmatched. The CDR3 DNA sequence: TGTGCCAGCAGCTTTCCGGGACAGGGGAAAAACGAGCAGTACTTC. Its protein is CASSFPGQGKNEQYF.

For the CDR3, the DNA is TGTGCCAGCAGCCACGGGACAGCTGAGAACGAGCAGTACTTC. Translated, it gives CASSHGTAENEQYF. The chain recombines TRBV5-5 with TRBJ2-7; 7 nucleotides agree with TRBD1. In germline, CDR1 is SGHKS, CDR2 YYEKEE (reference sequence). The CDR3 extends over 14 amino acids. Unmatched junction bases numbered 9, after V lost 4 bases and J lost 5 bases.

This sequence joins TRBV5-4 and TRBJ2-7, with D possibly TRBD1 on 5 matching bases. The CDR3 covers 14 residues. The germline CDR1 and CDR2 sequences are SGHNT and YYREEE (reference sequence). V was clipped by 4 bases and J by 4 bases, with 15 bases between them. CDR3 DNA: TGTGCCAGCAGCCCGCCAGGGTTGGGGTACGAGCAGTACTTC. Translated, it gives CASSPPGLGYEQYF.

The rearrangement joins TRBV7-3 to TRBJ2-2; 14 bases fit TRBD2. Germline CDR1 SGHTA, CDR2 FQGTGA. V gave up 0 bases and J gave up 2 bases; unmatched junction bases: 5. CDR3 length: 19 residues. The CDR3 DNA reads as TGTGCCAGCAGCTTAACCGGGACTAGCGGGAGCCGAAACACCGGGGAGCTGTTTTTT. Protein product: CASSLTGTSGSRNTGELFF.

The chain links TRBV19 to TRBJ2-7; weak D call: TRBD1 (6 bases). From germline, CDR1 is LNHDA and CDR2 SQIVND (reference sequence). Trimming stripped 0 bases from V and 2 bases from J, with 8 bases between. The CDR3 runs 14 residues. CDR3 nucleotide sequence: TGTGCCAGTAGTATAGAGGACAGCACCTACGAGCAGTACTTC. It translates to CASSIEDSTYEQYF.

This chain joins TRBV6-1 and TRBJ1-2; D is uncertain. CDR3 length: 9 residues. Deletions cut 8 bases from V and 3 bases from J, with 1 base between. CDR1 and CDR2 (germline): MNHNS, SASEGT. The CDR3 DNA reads TGTGCCAGCGACTATGGCTACACCTTC. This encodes CASDYGYTF.

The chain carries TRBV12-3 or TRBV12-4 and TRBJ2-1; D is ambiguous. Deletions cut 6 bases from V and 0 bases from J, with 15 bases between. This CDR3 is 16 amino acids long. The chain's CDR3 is CASSLGPTSSYNEQFF. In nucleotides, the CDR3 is TGTGCCAGCAGCCTAGGCCCGACGAGCTCCTACAATGAGCAGTTCTTC.